The clone carrying this T cell receptor (beta chain) occurred many times. Its antigen remains unidentified. The entire patient cohort was treatment-naive prior to thyroid surgery. This sample is drawn from a study of metastatic and nonmetastatic thyroid tumors. The wider study: Both malignant and benign thyroid patients supplied peripheral blood and tumor or nodule tissue samples, across which the repertoires of these patients were then compared. Whole-study results and caveats: The reported finding was significantly higher TCR beta diversity in malignant thyroid tumors relative to benign nodules, in blood and tumor.

TCRdb re-called the PCR reads with MiXCR. The data show over 65,000 clones, with under 15% seen just once and over 7% held by the top ten. The TCR originated in a female donor with papillary thyroid cancer or a benign thyroid nodule (not recorded which). Some clones in this sample may be carry-over from other donors' samples. The sample comprised tumor tissue.

The CDR3 protein is CASSDWVNGNTIYF. As DNA, the CDR3 is TGTGCCAGCAGTGACTGGGTTAATGGAAACACCATATATTTT. The V and J genes are TRBV2 and TRBJ1-3; D ambiguous. Trimming left V 3 bases short and J 3 bases short, with 9 bases between. The CDR3 sequence is 14 residues long. Germline V gene lookup returns CDR1 SNHLY and CDR2 FYNNEI.